This T cell receptor (beta chain) was obtained from a study of OX40 agonist ivuxolimab in advanced cancers. Study overall: Participants could have had prior anti-PD-1, anti-PD-L1 or anti-CTLA-4 therapy, and less than 45% had some.

The CDR3 sequence is 13 residues long. Germline assignment: CDR1 MDHEN and CDR2 SYDVKM. V shed 4 bases, J shed 4 bases, and the junction held 3 bases outside the gene matches. As to this clone: No antigen is known for it.

Researchers took blood at baseline, on cycle 4 day 1, and on cycle 7 day 1. TCRdb's copy holds only in-frame clones and misses some; the assay was immunoSEQ multiplex PCR. The table has around 63,000 clones, roughly nine tenths seen once. Overall study findings and caveats: Patients with a partial response at 0.1-3.0 mg/kg had among the lowest clonal expansion.

The specimen comprised CD4+ or CD8+ T cells sorted from blood, sampled in a trial of the OX40 agonist ivuxolimab. This chain joins TRBV28 and TRBJ2-7; 8 bases are shared with TRBD1. This clonotype was sampled from an adult with an advanced solid tumor such as melanoma, head and neck, liver or kidney cancer. The CDR3 region is CASSSYRGYEQYF. Here the CDR3 DNA reads TGTGCCAGCAGTTCCTACAGGGGGTACGAGCAGTACTTC.